Shown below are 2 T cell receptor beta chains from a single sample sequenced in a study of T cell repertoires in cytomegalovirus infection (dated by TCRdb to between 2017 and 2020). Taken with the paper, the label for treatment or condition translates to: in vitro stimulation with specific CMV peptide epitopes to enrich CMV-specific T cells. The sequencing machine was an Illumina HiSeq 1500. TCRdb redid the processing of the public reads, applying fastp at Q25 and MiXCR, and retained in-frame beta chains. Under each unique CDR3 protein, matching rows form one entry showing the most common genes and DNA. For this sample there are approximately 110,000 distinct CDR3 sequences; 32% appear just once. Of the sample, roughly three fifths is held by the ten largest clones. Antigens for these TCRs are unknown. The specimen was CD8+ T cells from cultured PBMCs, collected from culture after CMV antigen stimulation. All receptors derive from a human donor in good health (CMV status not recorded). Some clones in this sample may be carry-over from other donors' samples.

DNA for the CDR3: TGTGCCAGCAGCTTAGATCCAGCGGGGCATAATGAGCAGTTCTTC. Protein sequence: CASSLDPAGHNEQFF. The chain links TRBV7-9 to TRBJ2-1, with 7 nucleotides matching TRBD2. Germline CDR1 and CDR2: SEHNR and FQNEAQ (reference sequence). V lost 1 base to trimming and J lost 7 bases; unmatched junction nucleotides: 7. CDR3 length: 15 residues.

This clonotype was detected ten times or more. The chain is built from TRBV7-6 and TRBJ2-1; 10 positions agree with TRBD2. V gave up 4 bases and J gave up 3 bases; unmatched junction bases: 6. The CDR3 consists of 16 residues. The V gene's germline CDR1 is SGHVS and CDR2 FNYEAQ. The chain's CDR3 is CASSSAGGSYYNEQFF. The CDR3 DNA reads as TGTGCCAGCAGCTCAGCGGGGGGGTCTTACTACAATGAGCAGTTCTTC. Full variable domain (remainder filled in from reference TRBV7-6 and TRBJ2-1): GAGVSQSPRYKVTKRGQDVALRCDPISGHVSLYWYRQALGQGPEFLTYFNYEAQQDKSGLPNDRFSAERPEGSISTLTIQRTEQRDSAMYRCASSSAGGSYYNEQFFGPGTRLTVL.